These 2 T cell receptor beta chains share one sample of origin, sequenced in a study of T cell responses to AZD1222 COVID-19 vaccine. The assay was immunoSEQ multiplex PCR, and TCRdb's table has in-frame clones only and misses some. Here the sample spans 110,000 to 150,000 clones, just under 95% being singletons. The specimen was peripheral blood, collected on day 0 of AZD1222 vaccination. These receptors all stem from an adult in good health.

V gene TRBV4-1 combines with J gene TRBJ1-3; D might be TRBD1 (5 bases). This CDR3 comprises 16 residues. The V end lost 3 bases, the J end lost 0 bases, and 12 bases lay between the germline ends. The V gene's germline CDR1 is MGHRA and CDR2 YSYEKL. This chain's CDR3 is CASSHGDGGSGNTIYF. The DNA for the CDR3 is TGCGCCAGCAGCCATGGGGACGGGGGCTCTGGAAACACCATATATTTT.

The chain employs TRBV12-3 or TRBV12-4 and TRBJ2-1; D not certain. The V end lost 8 bases, the J end lost 2 bases, and 10 bases lay between the germline ends. The CDR3 runs 13 residues. The CDR3 DNA reads as TGTGCCAGCCGACTTACCCCCTACAATGAGCAGTTCTTC. Residues: CASRLTPYNEQFF.